This TCR beta chain was retrieved from a study of T cell changes during pregnancy in multiple sclerosis. The repertoire was sequenced with immunoSEQ multiplex PCR; TCRdb's copy has only in-frame clones and lacks some. The repertoire holds around 63,000 clones, 90% to 95% seen once, with around 2.4% in the top ten. The table lists this clone with a count of one. This sequence originates from a female donor in good health, enrolled as a control in a pregnancy study. The specimen comprised peripheral blood, sampled in the third trimester of pregnancy.

CDR3 amino acids: CASSLAVSYNEQFF. CDR3 coding DNA: TGTGCCAGCAGTCTGGCGGTATCCTACAATGAGCAGTTCTTC. The chain recombines TRBV28 with TRBJ2-1; D not resolved. In germline, CDR1 is MDHEN, CDR2 SYDVKM. The CDR3 is 14 residues long. Trimming took 5 bases from V and 1 from J, leaving 9 bases between them.